Shown below are 26 T cell receptor beta chains from a single sample sequenced in a study of blood T cells in healthy people across ages. PCR was performed a second time for about 6 to 12 cycles using a sample-barcoded 5' primer and a J-beta primer mix. TCRdb passed the 5' RACE reads through MiXCR, listing each CDR3 protein once. The sample shows 1,800,000 or so distinct CDR3 sequences, approximately 40% of them seen only once. Sequencing was done on a sample of blood. The source of these receptors is a human donor in good health.

The rearrangement joins TRBV28 to TRBJ2-7; 8 bases line up with TRBD1. V shed 5 bases, J shed 5 bases, and the junction held 11 bases outside the gene matches. The CDR3 contains 15 residues. Germline V gene lookup returns CDR1 MDHEN and CDR2 SYDVKM. The CDR3 DNA is TGTGCCAGCAGTGAGGGGGACAGGCGGTCGAACGAGCAGTACTTC. Translating it yields CASSEGDRRSNEQYF.

V is TRBV5-1 and J is TRBJ2-7; no firm D call. The CDR3 is 14 amino acids. Germline lookup yields CDR1 SGHRS and CDR2 YFSETQ. V was clipped by 0 bases and J by 6 bases, with 13 bases between them. This CDR3 is CASSLVVGIPEQYF. For the CDR3, the DNA is TGCGCCAGCAGCTTGGTGGTGGGTATACCCGAGCAGTACTTC.

The table lists this clonotype with many counts. The rearrangement joins TRBV29-1 to TRBJ2-7; D gene uncertain. CDR1 and CDR2 (germline): SQVTM, ANQGSEA. Trimming stripped 7 bases from V and 1 base from J, with 8 bases between. This CDR3 comprises 11 residues. Here the CDR3 reads CSALVSYEQYF. CDR3 DNA sequence: TGCAGCGCCCTCGTTTCCTACGAGCAGTACTTC.

The chain links TRBV18 to TRBJ2-7; D possibly uses TRBD1 or TRBD2 (6 bases each). This CDR3 contains 16 residues. Germline CDR1 KGHSH, CDR2 LQKENI. Deletions cut 1 base from V and 3 bases from J, with 16 bases between. Written as DNA, the CDR3 is TGTGCCAGCTCACCACTGACGGGGGCGCGGGACTACGAGCAGTACTTC. Protein: CASSPLTGARDYEQYF.

Regarding this clonotype: Relative to the germline gene, one junction end is altered; a read error may explain this. The chain combines TRBV29-1 with TRBJ1-2; D unclear. The CDR3 consists of 11 residues. The germline V gene encodes CDR1 SQVTM and CDR2 ANQGSEA. The CDR3 is CSAEIGYGYTF. CDR3 sequence (DNA): TGCAGCGCTGAAATAGGCTATGGCTACACCTTC.

The chain is built from TRBV2 and TRBJ1-2, with TRBD1 matching over 7 bases. Trimming at V came to 5 bases and at J to 0 bases, leaving 9 bases not matched to a gene. This CDR3 comprises 16 residues. Germline V gene sequence: CDR1 SNHLY, CDR2 FYNNEI. The CDR3 loop is CASSHPPGQPNYGYTF. In DNA form, the CDR3 reads TGTGCCAGCAGTCACCCTCCGGGACAGCCTAACTATGGCTACACCTTC.

This chain connects TRBV15 to TRBJ1-1, with 9 bases that match TRBD1. Trimming took 0 bases from V and 3 from J; bases not matched to a gene: 5. The CDR3 is made up of 16 amino acids. Per the germline V gene, CDR1 is LNHNV and CDR2 is YYDKDF (reference sequence). Here the CDR3 DNA reads TGTGCCACCAGCAGAGATCCCGGGACAGGGCACACTGAAGCTTTCTTT. Amino acid sequence: CATSRDPGTGHTEAFF.

This clonotype showed up many times. The CDR3 protein is CSVQQDRLETQYF. CDR3 sequence (DNA): TGCAGCGTTCAACAGGACAGGCTAGAGACCCAGTACTTC. J is TRBJ2-5 and V is TRBV29-1; 7 bases map to TRBD1. CDR1 is SQVTM and CDR2 is ANQGSEA in the germline V gene. The V gene end was trimmed by 5 bases and the J gene end by 4 bases; junction bases not matched to a gene: 7. This CDR3 spans 13 amino acids.

The chain joins TRBV2 to TRBJ2-5; possible D gene TRBD2, 6 bases. Trimming took 5 bases from V and 2 from J, leaving 15 bases between them. The germline gives CDR1 SNHLY, CDR2 FYNNEI. CDR3 size: 15 residues. The CDR3 protein is CASSQPPGLQETQYF. DNA of the CDR3: TGTGCCAGCAGTCAACCTCCGGGACTGCAAGAGACCCAGTACTTC.

The rearrangement joins TRBV27 to TRBJ2-4; the D gene is possibly TRBD1 (5 bases). The CDR3 totals 16 residues. The V and J ends lost 5 bases and 5 bases respectively, with 19 bases between them. Per germline, CDR1 MNHEY and CDR2 SMNVEV (reference sequence). The CDR3 is CASSPIDRTVQNIQYF. In DNA, the CDR3 is TGTGCCAGCAGTCCAATAGACAGAACGGTCCAAAACATTCAGTACTTC.

This clonotype came up many times. The J gene is TRBJ2-7, the V gene TRBV3-1, with D tentatively TRBD2 (6 bases). V was shortened by 4 bases and J by 1 base, with 11 bases between the two germline ends. Germline V gives CDR1 LGHDT, CDR2 YNNKEL (reference sequence). The CDR3 covers 14 residues. The CDR3: CASSLRGISYEQYF. In DNA form, the CDR3 reads TGTGCCAGCAGCCTCCGGGGGATATCCTACGAGCAGTACTTC.

This clonotype showed up just a few times. The gene calls are TRBV12-3 or TRBV12-4 and TRBJ2-4; 9 bases are shared with TRBD2. The end of the DNA is better explained by TRBJ2-7, so the J call may be wrong. CDR3 length equals 14 residues. CDR3 amino acids: CASRSAGGGNEQYF. CDR3 sequence (DNA): TGTGCCAGCAGGTCCGCGGGAGGGGGTAACGAGCAGTACTTC.

The chain links TRBV18 to TRBJ1-2; D is unresolved. The V end was cut by 2 bases, the J end by 7 bases, with 17 bases between. Looked up from germline, CDR1 is KGHSH and CDR2 is LQKENI. This CDR3 is built from 15 residues. CDR3: CASSPVMGYTSGYTF. DNA for the CDR3: TGTGCCAGCTCACCAGTGATGGGGTATACATCTGGCTACACCTTC.

In its sample, this clonotype was seen a few times. The gene calls are TRBV11-3 and TRBJ2-1; 15 bases align to TRBD2. After removal of 5 bases from V and 8 bases from J, the junction contained 10 bases not matched to a gene. The CDR3 totals 17 residues. CDR1 and CDR2 from the germline V gene are SGHNT and YENEEA. The CDR3 DNA sequence: TGTGCCAGCAGCACCGGGACTAGCGGGGGGACAGACGATGAGCAGTTCTTC. It translates to CASSTGTSGGTDDEQFF.

This clonotype has only a few counts. The rearrangement joins TRBV11-2 to TRBJ2-2; possibly TRBD1 or TRBD2 for D (5 bases each). This CDR3 contains 16 residues. Trimming took 7 bases from V and 2 from J, leaving 17 bases between them. Germline V gene data show CDR1 as SGHAT and CDR2 as FQNNGV. CDR3 DNA sequence: TGTGCCAGCACCTGGGTCGGGACGGGTAACACCGGGGAGCTGTTTTTT. It translates to CASTWVGTGNTGELFF.

This clonotype was seen just once. The gene calls are TRBV18 and TRBJ1-1; 8 nucleotides match TRBD1. The CDR3 sequence is 16 residues long. The junction had 7 bases not matched to a gene; V was cut back by 1 base and J by 3 bases. The germline V gene encodes CDR1 KGHSH and CDR2 LQKENI. As DNA, the CDR3 is TGTGCCAGCTCACCACGGTGGACAGGGAGGGACACTGAAGCTTTCTTT. The encoded protein is CASSPRWTGRDTEAFF.

The chain is built from TRBV18 and TRBJ2-7; 7 positions agree with TRBD1. Unmatched junction bases numbered 5, after V lost 2 bases and J lost 7 bases. The CDR3 sequence is 13 residues long. CDR1 is KGHSH, CDR2 LQKENI, per germline. The CDR3 loop reads CASSPTPRGEQYF. As DNA, the CDR3 is TGTGCCAGCTCACCAACTCCCAGGGGGGAGCAGTACTTC.

This clonotype was counted between two and nine times. The rearrangement uses TRBV7-3 and TRBJ2-1; D is unresolved. The CDR3 contains 12 residues. The germline V and J ends were trimmed by 5 bases and 7 bases, with 9 bases remaining between them. CDR1 is SGHTA and CDR2 is FQGTGA in the germline V gene. The CDR3 reads CASSGPGNEQFF. The CDR3, as DNA: TGTGCCAGCAGCGGGCCCGGGAATGAGCAGTTCTTC. Together with reference TRBV7-3 and TRBJ2-1, the CDR3 gives the full variable domain: GAGVSQTPSNKVTEKGKYVELRCDPISGHTALYWYRQSLGQGPEFLIYFQGTGAADDSGLPNDRFFAVRPEGSVSTLKIQRTERGDSAVYLCASSGPGNEQFFGPGTRLTVL.

This clonotype was detected only a few times. The V and J genes are TRBV20-1 and TRBJ2-3; D might be TRBD2 (6 bases). From germline, CDR1 is DFQATT and CDR2 SNEGSKA (reference sequence). Deletions cut 0 bases from V and 5 bases from J, with 18 bases between. The CDR3 has 16 residues. CDR3 loop: CSARDWITAGRDTQYF. CDR3 sequence (DNA): TGCAGTGCTAGAGATTGGATTACAGCGGGTCGAGATACGCAGTATTTT.

J is TRBJ2-1 and V is TRBV6-5, with a tentative D call TRBD1 (6 bases). The germline V gene has CDR1 MNHEY and CDR2 SVGAGI. This CDR3 has 15 amino acids. V lost 6 bases and J 2 bases, leaving 14 bases between the germline ends. CDR3 nucleotides: TGTGCCAGCAGGGAGACAGGCTCGCCCTACAATGAGCAGTTCTTC. Its translation is CASRETGSPYNEQFF.

This clonotype has only a few counts. The chain is built from TRBV29-1 and TRBJ2-1; a possible D gene is TRBD1 (6 bases). Germline V lookup: CDR1 SQVTM, CDR2 ANQGSEA. This CDR3 spans 15 amino acids. Trimming removed 7 bases at V and 5 bases at J, with 21 bases between. The CDR3 protein is CSAPPPGQINNEQFF. The CDR3 DNA reads as TGCAGCGCCCCTCCTCCGGGACAAATCAACAATGAGCAGTTCTTC.

The V call is TRBV12-3 or TRBV12-4, the J call TRBJ1-5; D might be TRBD1 (5 bases). The CDR3 totals 16 residues. The V and J ends lost 2 bases and 4 bases respectively, with 15 bases between them. The CDR3 loop reads CASSLNLGGGNQPQHF. The CDR3 region has the DNA TGTGCCAGCAGTTTAAATCTGGGGGGGGGGAATCAGCCCCAGCATTTT.

The J gene is TRBJ1-4, the V gene TRBV2; 10 bases fit TRBD1. The CDR3 covers 15 residues. The junction had 15 bases not matched to a gene; V was cut back by 10 bases and J by 10 bases. Germline-derived CDR1 and CDR2 are SNHLY and FYNNEI. The CDR3 region is CATTRTGGSEGKLFF. The CDR3 DNA reads as TGTGCCACCACCAGGACAGGGGGATCGGAGGGAAAACTGTTTTTT. The entire variable domain, with the rest obtained from reference TRBV2 and TRBJ1-4, is as follows: EPEVTQTPSHQVTQMGQEVILRCVPISNHLYFYWYRQILGQKVEFLVSFYNNEISEKSEIFDDQFSVERPDGSNFTLKIRSTKLEDSAMYFCATTRTGGSEGKLFFGSGTQLSVL.

This clonotype was detected only a few times. The CDR3 coding sequence is TGCAGCGTTAACCCGGGAACTAATGAAAAACTGTTTTTT. Translating gives CSVNPGTNEKLFF. The V and J genes are TRBV29-1 and TRBJ1-4, with D unresolved. The germline V gene has CDR1 SQVTM and CDR2 ANQGSEA. The length of the CDR3 is 13 residues. Deletions cut 5 bases from V and 1 base from J, with 8 bases between.

This clonotype occurred a few times. The chain is built from TRBV7-9 and TRBJ2-7, with D perhaps TRBD1 or TRBD2 (5 bases each). The CDR3 length is 14 residues. V lost 7 bases, J lost 3 bases, and 16 bases lay in between. In germline, CDR1 is SEHNR, CDR2 FQNEAQ (reference sequence). The DNA for the CDR3 is TGTGCCAGCAACTCGGGACGGAAAAGCTACGAGCAGTACTTC. As protein: CASNSGRKSYEQYF.

This clonotype appeared a few times. The V and J genes are TRBV12-3 or TRBV12-4 and TRBJ2-4, with D possibly being TRBD1 (5 bases). The CDR3 spans 15 residues. Deletions cut 2 bases from V and 3 bases from J, with 11 bases between. In DNA, the CDR3 is TGTGCCAGCAGTTTAAGTCTGGGGCGCAAAAACATTCAGTACTTC. This sequence encodes CASSLSLGRKNIQYF.